These T cell receptor beta chains were read from a single sample in a study of identical twins. In TCRdb, the 5' RACE reads were re-called with MiXCR into one record per CDR3 protein. In the table there are 1.5 million to 2 million distinct CDR3 sequences, about 31% of which are singletons. Sequences were obtained from cord blood. Receptors were obtained from a newborn girl in good health. Both conserved end residues are part of each CDR3. A D gene is named only where the DNA matches it firmly. Not every row has a clone size; where given, it reads once, few, many or a size class.

J | size | D | V | DNA | CDR3
TRBJ2-1 | few | TRBD2 | TRBV29-1 | TGCAGCGTTGTGGGACTAGCGGGAGTCTCCTACAATGAGCAGTTCTTC | CSVVGLAGVSYNEQFF
TRBJ2-1 | few | TRBD2 | TRBV5-1 | TGCGCCAGCAGCGCGACTAGCGGGAGCCATGAGCAGTTCTTC | CASSATSGSHEQFF
TRBJ1-1 | . | . | TRBV6-5 | TGTGCCAGCAGTTACTTTCCGGGACGGGGGGTCACTGAAGCTTTCTTT | CASSYFPGRGVTEAFF
TRBJ2-7 | . | . | TRBV4-2 | TGTGCCACCAGCCACCAAGGGGTAGGGGACTACGAGCAGTACTTC | CATSHQGVGDYEQYF
TRBJ2-7 | few | TRBD2 | TRBV7-6 | TGTGCCAGCAGCTTAGTTTCTGGCGGGGGGGCCTCCTACAATGAGCAGTACTTC | CASSLVSGGGASYNEQYF
TRBJ2-7 | few | . | TRBV4-2 | TGTGCCAGCAGCCAAGAGGGCAGGGAGCAGTACTTC | CASSQEGREQYF
TRBJ1-5 | . | . | TRBV20-1 | TGCAGTGCTATTCTGGATCGGGATCAGCCCCAGCATTTT | CSAILDRDQPQHF
TRBJ2-1 | . | TRBD2 | TRBV11-2 | TGTGCCAGCAGCTTAAAACCAGCGGGGAGGGATGAGCAGTTCTTC | CASSLKPAGRDEQFF
TRBJ2-4 | . | . | TRBV6-6 | TGTGCCAGCAGTACGCTAAGGACTGTAGCCAAAAACATTCAGTACTTC | CASSTLRTVAKNIQYF
TRBJ1-1 | . | . | TRBV7-6 | TGTGCCAGCAGCTTAGCGCTAACAGGGCGGAACACTGAAGCTTTCTTT | CASSLALTGRNTEAFF
TRBJ2-6 | . | . | TRBV28 | TGTGCCAGCAGTTTATCGTGGTCCTCTGGGGCCAACGTCCTGACTTTC | CASSLSWSSGANVLTF
TRBJ2-1 | once | . | TRBV2 | TGTGCCAGCAGTCGAAGCAATAATGAGCAGTTCTTC | CASSRSNNEQFF
TRBJ2-3 | . | TRBD2 | TRBV6-1 | TGTGCCAGCAGTTCCGAGCGGGAAGGCACAGATACGCAGTATTTT | CASSSEREGTDTQYF
TRBJ2-7 | few | . | TRBV28 | TGTGCCACCAAACGAGGCTACGAGCAGTACTTC | CATKRGYEQYF
TRBJ2-5 | few | TRBD2 | TRBV4-2 | TGTGCCAGCAGCCAAACTAGCGGAATATACAATGAGCAGTACTTC | CASSQTSGIYNEQYF
TRBJ2-1 | . | . | TRBV7-7 | TGTGCCAGCAGCCGGGACCCCCAAGCCTACAATGAGCAGTTCTTC | CASSRDPQAYNEQFF
TRBJ2-1 | . | TRBD2 | TRBV5-1 | TGCGCCAGCAGCTTGGGAACTAGCGGGGGAGATGAGCAGTTCTTC | CASSLGTSGGDEQFF
TRBJ2-7 | few | TRBD2 | TRBV7-9 | TGTGCCAGCAGCCCCCTGGGACTAGGTACCACACTCTCCTACGAGCAGTACTTC | CASSPLGLGTTLSYEQYF
TRBJ2-1 | . | TRBD1 | TRBV6-6 | TGTGCCAGCAGTTTTTACAGGGGCCCCCCTAATGAGCAGTTCTTC | CASSFYRGPPNEQFF
TRBJ1-2 | few | . | TRBV5-1 | TGCGCCAGCAGCATAATGTTCGAGGGTGGCTACACCTTC | CASSIMFEGGYTF
TRBJ2-3 | . | TRBD2 | TRBV20-1 | TGCAGTGCTACCGGGGGGGCCACAGATACGGAGTATTTT | CSATGGATDTEYF
TRBJ2-1 | few | . | TRBV12-5 | TGTGCTAGTGGTTTGGTAGGACTCAATGAGCAGTTCTTC | CASGLVGLNEQFF